Following are 22 T cell receptor beta chains from one sample sequenced in a study of blood T cell repertoires in COVID-19. Repertoires were generated with immunoSEQ multiplex PCR, while TCRdb's copy carries only in-frame clones and drops some. The sample lists approximately 300,000 clones, 80% to 90% occurring once. Sequenced material: PBMCs or T cells enriched from blood (not recorded which). All receptors derive from a young woman who had recovered from COVID-19.

The chain uses TRBV12-3 or TRBV12-4 and TRBJ2-1; D might be TRBD2 (5 bases). The ends were cut back, 7 bases at V and 10 bases at J, with 17 bases in the middle. There are 13 residues in the CDR3. CDR3 in amino acids: CASTTPGSGEQFF. Written as DNA, the CDR3 is TGTGCCAGCACCACCCCGGGGAGCGGAGAGCAGTTCTTC.

The chain has TRBV7-2 and TRBJ2-3, with 8 bases matching TRBD2. Unmatched junction bases numbered 9, after V lost 1 base and J lost 3 bases. The CDR3 spans 17 residues. Germline loops: CDR1 SGHTA, CDR2 FQGNSA. The CDR3: CASSLVVAGSGTDTQYF. In nucleotides, the CDR3 is TGTGCCAGCAGCTTAGTGGTAGCGGGGTCAGGTACAGATACGCAGTATTTT.

The CDR3 DNA is TGTGCCAGCAGCTTAGTGGGACAGGGTCGTTCACCCCTCCACTTT. Translating it yields CASSLVGQGRSPLHF. The rearrangement joins TRBV11-2 to TRBJ1-6; 9 bases are a match to TRBD1. The germline gives CDR1 SGHAT, CDR2 FQNNGV. CDR3 length: 15 residues. V shed 1 base, J shed 9 bases, and the junction held 4 bases outside the gene matches. The full variable domain, rest sourced from reference TRBV11-2 and TRBJ1-6, is EAGVAQSPRYKIIEKRQSVAFWCNPISGHATLYWYQQILGQGPKLLIQFQNNGVVDDSQLPKDRFSAERLKGVDSTLKIQPAKLEDSAVYLCASSLVGQGRSPLHFGNGTRLTVT.

This sequence joins TRBV24-1 and TRBJ1-2, with 10 bases matching TRBD1. V trimming: 7 bases; J trimming: 7 bases; junction bases outside the gene matches: 5. This CDR3 is 13 amino acids long. Germline loops: CDR1 KGHDR, CDR2 SFDVKD. CDR3 DNA: TGTGCCACCAGCGACAGGGGGCGGTTTGGCTACACCTTC. It specifies CATSDRGRFGYTF.

The gene calls are TRBV20-1 and TRBJ2-3; 8 bases fit TRBD1. This CDR3 is built from 15 residues. Germline V CDR1 and CDR2: DFQATT, SNEGSKA (reference sequence). V was clipped by 3 bases and J by 3 bases; unmatched bases: 8. The CDR3 bases are TGCAGTGCTAGTCACAGGGGGAGTGGTACAGATACGCAGTATTTT. This gives the protein CSASHRGSGTDTQYF.

This chain uses TRBV19 with TRBJ1-5; TRBD1 matches at 8 bases. This CDR3 comprises 15 residues. V lost 10 bases, J lost 5 bases, and 13 bases stayed unmatched. Germline lookup yields CDR1 LNHDA and CDR2 SQIVND (reference sequence). The CDR3: CATQPDRVAYQPQHF. Written as DNA, the CDR3 is TGTGCCACCCAACCGGACAGGGTGGCGTATCAGCCCCAGCATTTT.

V gene TRBV18 combines with J gene TRBJ1-1; a weak D match, TRBD1 (6 bases). The germline V and J ends were trimmed by 5 bases and 2 bases, with 9 bases remaining between them. The V gene's germline CDR1 is KGHSH and CDR2 LQKENI. The CDR3 loop spans 13 amino acids. The CDR3 loop reads CASSLQGNTEAFF. CDR3 nucleotide sequence: TGTGCCAGCTCATTACAGGGTAACACTGAAGCTTTCTTT.

This chain uses TRBV7-2 with TRBJ1-6; D ambiguous. The CDR3 runs 15 residues. Deletions cut 5 bases from V and 2 bases from J, with 10 bases between. Looked up from germline, CDR1 is SGHTA and CDR2 is FQGNSA. The CDR3 nucleotides read TGTGCCAGCAGCCCGCTGGGCCCCTATAATTCACCCCTCCACTTT. Protein sequence: CASSPLGPYNSPLHF.

The rearrangement joins TRBV5-6 to TRBJ1-1; tentatively, D is TRBD1 (5 bases). The CDR3 is 13 amino acids. CDR1 is SGHDT and CDR2 is YYEEEE in the germline V gene. V was cut by 2 bases and J by 8 bases, with 13 bases left in between. The CDR3 bases are TGTGCCAGCAGCTTCAAAACCGACAGCGAAGCTTTCTTT. Residues: CASSFKTDSEAFF.

V usage is TRBV11-2 and J usage is TRBJ1-3; 9 bases align to TRBD1. Per germline, CDR1 SGHAT and CDR2 FQNNGV. V shed 5 bases, J shed 3 bases, and the junction held 8 bases outside the gene matches. The CDR3 is made up of 16 amino acids. This CDR3 is CASSTKQGARGNTIYF. The CDR3 nucleotides read TGTGCCAGCAGCACGAAACAGGGGGCTCGTGGAAACACCATATATTTT.

The rearrangement joins TRBV19 to TRBJ2-5; TRBD2 might be the D (5 bases). V lost 3 bases to trimming and J lost 5 bases, with 10 bases between them. Germline-derived CDR1 and CDR2 are LNHDA and SQIVND (reference sequence). This CDR3 has 13 residues. The CDR3 loop is CASSIRWTETQYF. DNA for the CDR3: TGTGCCAGTAGTATCCGGTGGACTGAGACCCAGTACTTC.

The rearrangement uses TRBV2 and TRBJ1-3; 7 nucleotides match TRBD1. Trimming removed 5 bases from V and 0 bases from J; junction bases left unmatched: 1. Germline V gives CDR1 SNHLY, CDR2 FYNNEI. The length of the CDR3 is 14 residues. In nucleotides, the CDR3 is TGTGCCAGCAGTCAGGGGGTCTCTGGAAACACCATATATTTT. Residues: CASSQGVSGNTIYF.

This chain links TRBV2 with TRBJ2-3, with D maybe TRBD1 (6 bases). The CDR3 is 16 amino acids. V was cut by 0 bases and J by 0 bases, with 10 bases left in between. Germline-derived CDR1 and CDR2 are SNHLY and FYNNEI. The CDR3 region has the DNA TGTGCCAGCAGTGAAGCTAGGGACATTAGCACAGATACGCAGTATTTT. Its translation: CASSEARDISTDTQYF.

The rearrangement uses TRBV28 and TRBJ2-3; 7 bases are shared with TRBD2. Trimming removed 5 bases from V and 1 base from J; junction bases left unmatched: 9. The CDR3 contains 16 residues. Germline V lookup: CDR1 MDHEN, CDR2 SYDVKM. The CDR3 DNA is TGTGCCAGCAGTCCATTGAGGCTAGCGGGCACAGATACGCAGTATTTT. It specifies CASSPLRLAGTDTQYF.

This clone came up once. This sequence joins TRBV13 and TRBJ1-1, with 7 bases lining up with TRBD1. The CDR3 is 13 amino acids. Germline-derived CDR1 and CDR2 are PRHDT and FYEKMQ (reference sequence). J was trimmed by 2 bases and V by 5 bases; bases with no gene match: 2. The CDR3 loop reads CASSDRANTEAFF. In DNA, the CDR3 is TGTGCCAGCAGCGACAGGGCTAACACTGAAGCTTTCTTT. Complete variable domain (other parts from reference TRBV13 and TRBJ1-1): AAGVIQSPRHLIKEKRETATLKCYPIPRHDTVYWYQQGPGQDPQFLISFYEKMQSDKGSIPDRFSAQQFSDYHSELNMSSLELGDSALYFCASSDRANTEAFFGQGTRLTVV.

The rearrangement joins TRBV12-3 or TRBV12-4 to TRBJ1-1, with D unresolved. This CDR3 has 13 amino acids. V lost 5 bases and J lost 3, with 10 bases in between. The DNA for the CDR3 is TGTGCCAGCAGTCACCCAGGCTACACTGAAGCTTTCTTT. Translation: CASSHPGYTEAFF.

This chain joins TRBV6-5 and TRBJ2-2, with 7 positions matching TRBD1. This CDR3 is built from 14 residues. CDR1 and CDR2 (germline): MNHEY, SVGAGI. J was trimmed by 2 bases and V by 6 bases; bases with no gene match: 3. In DNA form, the CDR3 reads TGTGCCAGCAGCCGGGACAGCAACACCGGGGAGCTGTTTTTT. Protein sequence: CASSRDSNTGELFF.

V gene TRBV19 combines with J gene TRBJ2-7; 9 nucleotides line up with TRBD1. The junction had 10 bases not matched to a gene; V was cut back by 4 bases and J by 9 bases. The CDR3 loop spans 14 amino acids. The germline V gene encodes CDR1 LNHDA and CDR2 SQIVND (reference sequence). CDR3: CASSTTGTGFGQYF. The CDR3 nucleotides are TGTGCCAGTAGTACTACCGGGACAGGGTTTGGGCAGTACTTC.

V usage is TRBV28 and J usage is TRBJ2-2; D perhaps matches TRBD1 (6 bases). The V gene's germline CDR1 is MDHEN and CDR2 SYDVKM. Trimming shortened V by 6 bases and J by 0 bases, and 14 bases separated the two germline ends. The CDR3 consists of 16 residues. CDR3 sequence: CASRNAGTTNTGELFF. The DNA for the CDR3 is TGTGCCAGCAGAAATGCCGGGACAACGAACACCGGGGAGCTGTTTTTT.

V and J are TRBV5-4 and TRBJ1-1; D not certain. CDR1 is SGHNT and CDR2 is YYREEE in the germline V gene (reference sequence). The CDR3 loop spans 15 amino acids. The V and J ends lost 4 bases and 1 base respectively, with 14 bases between them. In nucleotides, the CDR3 is TGTGCCAGCAGCCGGGCCTACGAGGGGAACACTGAAGCTTTCTTT. It specifies CASSRAYEGNTEAFF.

The chain is built from TRBV28 and TRBJ2-4; D may be TRBD2 (6 bases). From germline, CDR1 is MDHEN and CDR2 SYDVKM. Trimming took off 2 bases at V and 6 bases at J, with 17 bases between the two ends. This CDR3 is built from 16 residues. CDR3 sequence (DNA): TGTGCCAGCAGTTTACTCTCGTGGAGGGACGGAAACATTCAGTACTTC. Translation: CASSLLSWRDGNIQYF.

This clone was counted a few times. The chain recombines TRBV7-9 with TRBJ1-1; perhaps TRBD1 as D (5 bases). The CDR3 is made up of 15 amino acids. Germline values: CDR1 SEHNR, CDR2 FQNEAQ (reference sequence). Trimming stripped 4 bases from V and 1 base from J, with 13 bases between. The CDR3 is CASSSRGGENTEAFF. Here the CDR3 DNA reads TGTGCCAGCAGCTCCCGGGGGGGTGAGAACACTGAAGCTTTCTTT. The full variable domain, rest sourced from reference TRBV7-9 and TRBJ1-1, is DTGVSQNPRHKITKRGQNVTFRCDPISEHNRLYWYRQTLGQGPEFLTYFQNEAQLEKSRLLSDRFSAERPKGSFSTLEIQRTEQGDSAMYLCASSSRGGENTEAFFGQGTRLTVV.